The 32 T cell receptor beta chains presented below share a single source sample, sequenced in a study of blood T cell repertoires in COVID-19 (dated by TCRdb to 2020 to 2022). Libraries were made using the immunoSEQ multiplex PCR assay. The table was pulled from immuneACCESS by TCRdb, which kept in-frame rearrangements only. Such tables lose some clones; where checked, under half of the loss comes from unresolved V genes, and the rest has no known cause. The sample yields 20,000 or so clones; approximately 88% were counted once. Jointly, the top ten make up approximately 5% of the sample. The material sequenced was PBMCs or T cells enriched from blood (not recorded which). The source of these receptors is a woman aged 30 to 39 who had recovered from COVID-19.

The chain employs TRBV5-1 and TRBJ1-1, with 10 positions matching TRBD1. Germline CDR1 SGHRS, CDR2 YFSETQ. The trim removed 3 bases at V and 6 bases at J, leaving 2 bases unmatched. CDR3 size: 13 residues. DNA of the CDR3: TGCGCCAGCAGCTGGACAGGGGGGGCTGAAGCTTTCTTT. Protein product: CASSWTGGAEAFF. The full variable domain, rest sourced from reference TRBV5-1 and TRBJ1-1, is KAGVTQTPRYLIKTRGQQVTLSCSPISGHRSVSWYQQTPGQGLQFLFEYFSETQRNKGNFPGRFSGRQFSNSRSEMNVSTLELGDSALYLCASSWTGGAEAFFGQGTRLTVV.

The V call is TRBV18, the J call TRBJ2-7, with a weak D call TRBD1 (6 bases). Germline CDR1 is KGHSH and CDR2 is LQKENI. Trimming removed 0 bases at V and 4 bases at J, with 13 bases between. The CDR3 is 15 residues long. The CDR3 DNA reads TGTGCCAGCTCACCACCGGGGGCTACACCTTACGAGCAGTACTTC. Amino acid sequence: CASSPPGATPYEQYF.

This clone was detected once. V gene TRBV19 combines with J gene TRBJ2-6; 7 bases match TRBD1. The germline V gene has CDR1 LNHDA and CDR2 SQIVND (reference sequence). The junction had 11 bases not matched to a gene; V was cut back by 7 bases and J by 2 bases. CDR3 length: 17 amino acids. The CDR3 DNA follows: TGTGCCAGTACCAGACAGGGATCTTTAGCTGGGGCCAACGTCCTGACTTTC. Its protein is CASTRQGSLAGANVLTF.

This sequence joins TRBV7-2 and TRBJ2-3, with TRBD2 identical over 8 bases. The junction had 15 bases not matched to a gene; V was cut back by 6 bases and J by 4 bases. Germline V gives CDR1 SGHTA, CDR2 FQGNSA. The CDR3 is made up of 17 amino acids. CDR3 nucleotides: TGTGCCAGCAGTTACTTGGTTCCGGGACTAGTTCCAGATACGCAGTATTTT. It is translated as CASSYLVPGLVPDTQYF.

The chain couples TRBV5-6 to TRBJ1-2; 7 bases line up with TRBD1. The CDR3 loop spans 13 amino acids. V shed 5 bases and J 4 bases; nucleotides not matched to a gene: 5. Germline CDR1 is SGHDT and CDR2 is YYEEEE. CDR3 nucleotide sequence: TGTGCCAGCAGTTCCGGGACAGCCTATGGCTACACCTTC. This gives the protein CASSSGTAYGYTF. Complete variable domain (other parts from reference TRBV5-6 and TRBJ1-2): DAGVTQSPTHLIKTRGQQVTLRCSPKSGHDTVSWYQQALGQGPQFIFQYYEEEERQRGNFPDRFSGHQFPNYSSELNVNALLLGDSALYLCASSSGTAYGYTFGSGTRLTVV.

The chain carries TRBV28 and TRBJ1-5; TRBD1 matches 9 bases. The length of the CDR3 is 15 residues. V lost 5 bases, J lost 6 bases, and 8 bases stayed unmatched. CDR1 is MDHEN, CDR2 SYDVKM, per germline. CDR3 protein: CASSPIQGAGQPQHF. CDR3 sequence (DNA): TGTGCCAGCAGTCCAATACAGGGGGCCGGTCAGCCCCAGCATTTT.

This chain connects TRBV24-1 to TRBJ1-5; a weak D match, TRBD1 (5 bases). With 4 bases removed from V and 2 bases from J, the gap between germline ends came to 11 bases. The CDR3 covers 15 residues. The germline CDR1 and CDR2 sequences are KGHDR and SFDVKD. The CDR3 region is CATSEAGWGNQPQHF. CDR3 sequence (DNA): TGTGCCACCAGTGAAGCAGGGTGGGGCAATCAGCCCCAGCATTTT.

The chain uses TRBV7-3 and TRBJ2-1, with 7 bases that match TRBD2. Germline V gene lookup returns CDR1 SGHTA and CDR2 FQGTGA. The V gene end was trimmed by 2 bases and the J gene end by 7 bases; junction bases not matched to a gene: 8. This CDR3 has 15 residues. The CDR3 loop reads CASSLWGGKENEQFF. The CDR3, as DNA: TGTGCCAGCAGCTTATGGGGGGGAAAGGAGAATGAGCAGTTCTTC.

As DNA, the CDR3 is TGTGCTAGTGGTTTTTACCGAGAGGGCGGGGAGCTGTTTTTT. Translated, it gives CASGFYREGGELFF. The chain combines TRBV12-5 with TRBJ2-2; a weak D match, TRBD2 (5 bases). Germline V gene data show CDR1 as LGHNT and CDR2 as FRNRAP. V was cut by 3 bases and J by 7 bases, with 12 bases left in between. This CDR3 has 14 residues. Full variable domain (remainder filled in from reference TRBV12-5 and TRBJ2-2): DARVTQTPRHKVTEMGQEVTMRCQPILGHNTVFWYRQTMMQGLELLAYFRNRAPLDDSGMPKDRFSAEMPDATLATLKIQPSEPRDSAVYFCASGFYREGGELFFGEGSRLTVL.

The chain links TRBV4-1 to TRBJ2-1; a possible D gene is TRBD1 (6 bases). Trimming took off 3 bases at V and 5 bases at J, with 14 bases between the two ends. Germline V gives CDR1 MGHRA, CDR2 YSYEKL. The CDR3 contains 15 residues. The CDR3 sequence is CASSHGTFTNNEQFF. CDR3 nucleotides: TGCGCCAGCAGCCACGGGACATTCACTAACAATGAGCAGTTCTTC.

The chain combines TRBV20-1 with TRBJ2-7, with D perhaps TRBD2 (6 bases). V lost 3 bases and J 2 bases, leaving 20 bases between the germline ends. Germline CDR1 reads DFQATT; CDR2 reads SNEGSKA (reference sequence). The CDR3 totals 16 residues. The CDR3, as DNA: TGCAGTGCTAGTGGTCCTCTAGCGCTCGCGACCTACGAGCAGTACTTC. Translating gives CSASGPLALATYEQYF.

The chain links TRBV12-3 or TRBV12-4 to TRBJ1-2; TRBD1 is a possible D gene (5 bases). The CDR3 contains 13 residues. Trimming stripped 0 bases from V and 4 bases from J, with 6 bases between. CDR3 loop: CASSLADTYGYTF. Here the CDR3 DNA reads TGTGCCAGCAGTTTAGCGGACACCTATGGCTACACCTTC.

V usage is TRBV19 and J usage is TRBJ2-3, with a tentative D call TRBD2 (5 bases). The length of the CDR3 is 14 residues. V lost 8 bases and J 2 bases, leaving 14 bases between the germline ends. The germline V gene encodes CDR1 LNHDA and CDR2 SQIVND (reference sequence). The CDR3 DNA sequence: TGTGCCAGTCGAGACGGGATACCCACAGATACGCAGTATTTT. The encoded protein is CASRDGIPTDTQYF.

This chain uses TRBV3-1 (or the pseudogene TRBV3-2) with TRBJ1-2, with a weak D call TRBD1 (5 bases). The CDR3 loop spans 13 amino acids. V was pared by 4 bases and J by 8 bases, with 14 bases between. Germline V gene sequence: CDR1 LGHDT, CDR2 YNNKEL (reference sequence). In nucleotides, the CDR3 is TGTGCCAGCAGCCGGGACTTACCTTGGGGCTACACCTTC. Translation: CASSRDLPWGYTF.

For the CDR3, the DNA is TGTGCCAGCAGCCCCGGGACAGATCCCTCACCCCTCCACTTT. Its protein product is CASSPGTDPSPLHF. J is TRBJ1-6 and V is TRBV7-9; 7 bases are a match to TRBD1. V dropped 5 bases and J dropped 10; count of bases not matched to a gene: 8. The CDR3 consists of 14 residues. Germline-derived CDR1 and CDR2 are SEHNR and FQNEAQ (reference sequence). Full variable domain (remainder filled in from reference TRBV7-9 and TRBJ1-6): DTGVSQNPRHKITKRGQNVTFRCDPISEHNRLYWYRQTLGQGPEFLTYFQNEAQLEKSRLLSDRFSAERPKGSFSTLEIQRTEQGDSAMYLCASSPGTDPSPLHFGNGTRLTVT.

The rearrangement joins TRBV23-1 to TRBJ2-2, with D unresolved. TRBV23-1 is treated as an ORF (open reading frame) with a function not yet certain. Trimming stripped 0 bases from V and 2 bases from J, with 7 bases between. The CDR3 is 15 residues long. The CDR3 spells CASSQSAPNTGELFF. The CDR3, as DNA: TGCGCCAGCAGTCAATCGGCACCTAACACCGGGGAGCTGTTTTTT.

CDR3 residues: CATSDPTGDSYNEQFF. The CDR3 nucleotides are TGTGCCACCAGTGATCCTACAGGGGACTCCTACAATGAGCAGTTCTTC. The chain uses TRBV24-1 and TRBJ2-1, with 7 bases lining up with TRBD1. CDR1 is KGHDR and CDR2 is SFDVKD in the germline V gene. The CDR3 has 16 residues. J gave up 0 bases and V 3 bases, and 4 bases lay outside the gene matches.

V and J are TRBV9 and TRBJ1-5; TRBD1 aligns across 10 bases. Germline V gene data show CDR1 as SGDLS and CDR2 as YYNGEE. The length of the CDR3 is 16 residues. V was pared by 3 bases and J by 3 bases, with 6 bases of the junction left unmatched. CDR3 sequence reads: CASSATTGGPNQPQHF. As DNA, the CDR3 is TGTGCCAGCAGCGCCACGACAGGGGGCCCCAATCAGCCCCAGCATTTT.

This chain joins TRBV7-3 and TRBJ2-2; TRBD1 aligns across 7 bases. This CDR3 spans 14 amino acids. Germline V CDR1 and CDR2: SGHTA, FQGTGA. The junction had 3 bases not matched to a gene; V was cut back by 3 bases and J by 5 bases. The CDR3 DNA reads TGTGCCAGCAGCTTCCAGGGGGAGACCGGGGAGCTGTTTTTT. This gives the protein CASSFQGETGELFF.

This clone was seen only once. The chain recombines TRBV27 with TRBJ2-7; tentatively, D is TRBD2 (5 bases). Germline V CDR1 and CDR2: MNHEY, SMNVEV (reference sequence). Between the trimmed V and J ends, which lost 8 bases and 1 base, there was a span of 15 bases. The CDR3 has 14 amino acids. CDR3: CASRIQRDSYEQYF. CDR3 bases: TGTGCCAGCCGAATACAGAGGGATTCCTACGAGCAGTACTTC.

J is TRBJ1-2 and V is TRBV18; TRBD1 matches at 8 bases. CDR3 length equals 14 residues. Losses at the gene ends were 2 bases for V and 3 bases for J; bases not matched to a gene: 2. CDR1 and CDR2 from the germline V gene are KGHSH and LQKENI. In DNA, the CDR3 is TGTGCCAGCTCACCAACGACAGGGGACTATGGCTACACCTTC. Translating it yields CASSPTTGDYGYTF.

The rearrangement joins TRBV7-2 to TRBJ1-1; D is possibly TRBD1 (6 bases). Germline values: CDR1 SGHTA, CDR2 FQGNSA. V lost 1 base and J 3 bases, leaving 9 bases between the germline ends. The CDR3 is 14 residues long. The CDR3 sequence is CASSLVPGDTEAFF. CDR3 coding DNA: TGTGCCAGCAGCTTAGTGCCAGGGGACACTGAAGCTTTCTTT.

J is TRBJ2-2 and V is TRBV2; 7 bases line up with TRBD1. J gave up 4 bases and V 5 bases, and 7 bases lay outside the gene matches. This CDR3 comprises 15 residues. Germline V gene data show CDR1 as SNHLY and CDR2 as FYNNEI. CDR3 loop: CASSYQTGITGELFF. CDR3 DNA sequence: TGTGCCAGCAGTTACCAGACAGGGATCACCGGGGAGCTGTTTTTT.

The CDR3, as DNA: TGTGCCAGCAGTGCCCGGGACAGGGCAGGCTTAACCCTGAACACCGGGGAGCTGTTTTTT. Its translation is CASSARDRAGLTLNTGELFF. This chain uses TRBV6-1 with TRBJ2-2, with TRBD1 matching 9 bases. The trim removed 4 bases at V and 1 base at J, leaving 16 bases unmatched. The CDR3 has 20 amino acids. In germline, CDR1 is MNHNS, CDR2 SASEGT.

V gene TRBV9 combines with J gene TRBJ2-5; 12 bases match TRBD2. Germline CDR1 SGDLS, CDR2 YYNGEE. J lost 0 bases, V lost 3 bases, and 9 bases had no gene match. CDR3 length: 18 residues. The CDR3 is CASSAGLAGSFYQETQYF. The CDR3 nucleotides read TGTGCCAGCAGCGCCGGACTAGCGGGGAGCTTCTACCAAGAGACCCAGTACTTC.

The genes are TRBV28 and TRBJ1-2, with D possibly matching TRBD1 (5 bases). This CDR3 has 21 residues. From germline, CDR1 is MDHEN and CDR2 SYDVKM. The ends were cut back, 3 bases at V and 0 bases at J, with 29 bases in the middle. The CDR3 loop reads CASSFRFRELTGERSNYGYTF. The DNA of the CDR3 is TGTGCCAGCAGTTTCCGCTTCCGAGAACTTACAGGCGAAAGATCTAACTATGGCTACACCTTC.

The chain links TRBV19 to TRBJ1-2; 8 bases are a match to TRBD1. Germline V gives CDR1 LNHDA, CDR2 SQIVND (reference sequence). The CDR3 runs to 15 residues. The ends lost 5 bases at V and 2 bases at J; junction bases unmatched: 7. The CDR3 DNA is TGTGCCAGTAGTCTCCGACAGGGGCTCAACTATGGCTACACCTTC. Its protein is CASSLRQGLNYGYTF.

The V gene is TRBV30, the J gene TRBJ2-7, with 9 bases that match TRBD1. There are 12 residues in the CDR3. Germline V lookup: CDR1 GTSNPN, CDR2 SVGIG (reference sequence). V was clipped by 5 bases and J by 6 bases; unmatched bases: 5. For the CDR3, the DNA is TGTGCCTGGGGGACAGGGTTGGCCGAGCAGTACTTC. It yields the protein CAWGTGLAEQYF. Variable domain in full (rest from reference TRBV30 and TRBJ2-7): SQTIHQWPATLVQPVGSPLSLECTVEGTSNPNLYWYRQAAGRGLQLLFYSVGIGQISSEVPQNLSASRPQDRQFILSSKKLLLSDSGFYLCAWGTGLAEQYFGPGTRLTVT.

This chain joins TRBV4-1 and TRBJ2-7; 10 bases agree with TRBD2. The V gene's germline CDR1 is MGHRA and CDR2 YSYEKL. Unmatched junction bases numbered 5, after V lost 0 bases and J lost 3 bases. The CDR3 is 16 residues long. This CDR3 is CASSQEKAGGLYEQYF. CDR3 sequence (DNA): TGCGCCAGCAGCCAAGAAAAAGCGGGGGGGCTCTACGAGCAGTACTTC.

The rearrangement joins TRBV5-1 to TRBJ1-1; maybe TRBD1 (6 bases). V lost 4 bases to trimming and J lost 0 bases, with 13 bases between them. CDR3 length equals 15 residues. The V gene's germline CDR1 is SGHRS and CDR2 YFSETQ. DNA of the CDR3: TGCGCCAGCAGCCTACAGGGTTTCGTGAACACTGAAGCTTTCTTT. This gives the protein CASSLQGFVNTEAFF.

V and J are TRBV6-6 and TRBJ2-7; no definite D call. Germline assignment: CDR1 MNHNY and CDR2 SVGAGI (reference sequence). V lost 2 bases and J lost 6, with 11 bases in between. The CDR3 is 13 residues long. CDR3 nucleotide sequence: TGTGCCAGCAGTTACGATGAGGTTCGCGAGCAGTACTTC. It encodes CASSYDEVREQYF.

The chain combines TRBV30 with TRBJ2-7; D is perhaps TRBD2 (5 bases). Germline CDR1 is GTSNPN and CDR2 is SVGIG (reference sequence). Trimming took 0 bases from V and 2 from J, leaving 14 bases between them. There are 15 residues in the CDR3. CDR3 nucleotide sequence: TGTGCCTGGAGTGTATCTCTAGCAGGCCCCTACGAGCAGTACTTC. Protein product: CAWSVSLAGPYEQYF.